The following is a T cell receptor beta chain sequence with its context. What it binds is unknown. This entry belongs to a study of OX40 agonist ivuxolimab in advanced cancers. Study context: Past anti-PD-1, anti-PD-L1 or anti-CTLA-4 therapy was accepted, and 40% to 45% had received some.

Whole-study findings and limits: Clonal expansion was among the lowest in partial responders at 0.1-3.0 mg/kg, especially CD8+. Normalized T-cell clonal expansion was also low in some nonresponders.

The CDR3 is made up of 15 amino acids. V was clipped by 6 bases and J by 2 bases, with 15 bases between them. Germline-derived CDR1 and CDR2 are MDHEN and SYDVKM. This table comes from immunoSEQ multiplex PCR, and its TCRdb copy is limited to in-frame clones, with some not included. In the table there are some 90,000 clones, more than 75% of which are singletons. The sample here was CD4+ or CD8+ T cells sorted from blood, taken in a trial of the OX40 agonist ivuxolimab. The chain has TRBV28 and TRBJ2-3; TRBD2 is a possible D gene (6 bases). This receptor was taken from an adult with an advanced solid tumor such as melanoma, head and neck, liver or kidney cancer. CDR3 in DNA: TGTGCCAGCAGCCTCCGGGGGTGGTTCACAGATACGCAGTATTTT. Translated: CASSLRGWFTDTQYF. The full variable domain, with the rest looked up from reference TRBV28 and TRBJ2-3, is DVKVTQSSRYLVKRTGEKVFLECVQDMDHENMFWYRQDPGLGLRLIYFSYDVKMKEKGDIPEGYSVSREKKERFSLILESASTNQTSMYLCASSLRGWFTDTQYFGPGTRLTVL.